Listed below are T cell receptor beta chains from one sample, sequenced in a study of cytomegalovirus exposure and HLA in healthy donors. This table comes from immunoSEQ multiplex PCR, and its TCRdb copy is limited to in-frame clones, with some not included. Among roughly 150,000 clones, around four fifths were seen once, and the ten largest hold 0.96%. The sequenced sample was PBMCs. These receptors all come from a girl between 2 and 10 years old in good health and CMV-seropositive. Each CDR3 is given with its conserved first and last residue. Fields, in order: D gene, V gene, clone size, J gene, CDR3 DNA, CDR3 protein. A D gene is named only where the DNA matches it firmly. Size tells how often a clone was seen (once, few, many) or the class of an expanded clone, and some rows leave it out.

>NA|TRBV5-1|NA|TRBJ2-1
TGCGCCAGCAGCTTTAGAGTCCCCTCCTACAATGAGCAGTTCTTC
CASSFRVPSYNEQFF
>NA|TRBV6-6|few|TRBJ1-5
TGTGCCAGCAGTTACTCAGGGGAGCCCCAGCATTTT
CASSYSGEPQHF
>NA|TRBV10-3|NA|TRBJ2-7
TGTGCCATCAGTGAAGGGAGAGGGTCCGAGCAGTACTTC
CAISEGRGSEQYF
>TRBD2|TRBV6-4|NA|TRBJ2-3
TGTGCCAGCAGTGAAGCGGGAGGGCAACAAGATACGCAGTATTTT
CASSEAGGQQDTQYF
>NA|TRBV15|NA|TRBJ2-5
TGTGCCACCAGCAGGTTAGGGACAATCGAGACCCAGTACTTC
CATSRLGTIETQYF
>TRBD1|TRBV5-1|NA|TRBJ1-3
TGCGCCAGCAGCCCCTGGACAGGGGATACTGGAAACACCATATATTTT
CASSPWTGDTGNTIYF
>TRBD2|TRBV4-1|NA|TRBJ2-1
TGCGCCAGCAGCCAAGAGGGGACTAGCGATAGGGGAAGTTACAATGAGCAGTTCTTC
CASSQEGTSDRGSYNEQFF
>TRBD1|TRBV18|NA|TRBJ1-2
TGTGCCAGCTCACGAGGGACAGCCGTTAACTATGGCTACACCTTC
CASSRGTAVNYGYTF
>TRBD2|TRBV7-8|once|TRBJ2-1
TGTGCCAGCAGCTTCCGAGCGGGACCGCCCTACAATGAGCAGTTCTTC
CASSFRAGPPYNEQFF
>NA|TRBV7-6|NA|TRBJ2-1
TGTGCCAGCAGCTTTATCCGGGGGGCGAGGCTCAATGAGCAGTTCTTC
CASSFIRGARLNEQFF
>TRBD1|TRBV30|NA|TRBJ1-4
TGTGCCTGGAGTACCGGGACAGGGGTAGGCGAAAAACTGTTTTTT
CAWSTGTGVGEKLFF
>NA|TRBV2|NA|TRBJ1-5
TGTGCCAGCAGAGCCACCGACGGGGTTAATCGAGCCCAGCATTTT
CASRATDGVNRAQHF
>TRBD1|TRBV28|NA|TRBJ2-3
TGTGCCAGCAGTTCGGGACAGGGAGGTAGCACAGATACGCAGTATTTT
CASSSGQGGSTDTQYF
>TRBD1|TRBV10-3|NA|TRBJ1-4
TGTGCCATCAGTGGGGACAGGGTGAATGAAAAACTGTTTTTT
CAISGDRVNEKLFF
>NA|TRBV20-1|NA|TRBJ2-5
TGCAGTGCTAGCAACCAAGAGACCCAGTACTTC
CSASNQETQYF
>NA|TRBV7-2|NA|TRBJ2-5
TGTGCCAGCAGCTTAGGAATCCGGAGCCAAGAGACCCAGTACTTC
CASSLGIRSQETQYF
>NA|TRBV27|NA|TRBJ1-3
TGTGCCAGCAGTGACCGACAAGGATACTCTGGAAACACCATATATTTT
CASSDRQGYSGNTIYF
>NA|TRBV4-2|NA|TRBJ2-7
TGTGCCAGCAGCCAAGATCCGGGACTAGGGGGCAACGAGCAGTACTTC
CASSQDPGLGGNEQYF
>NA|TRBV28|NA|TRBJ2-7
TGTGCCAGCAGCCCAGGGCGTTACGAGCAGTACTTC
CASSPGRYEQYF
>TRBD2|TRBV19|NA|TRBJ2-1
TGTGCCAGTCATAGCGGGAGGGCCTTTAACAATGAGCAGTTCTTC
CASHSGRAFNNEQFF